This entry lists 16 T cell receptor beta chains sequenced from one sample in a study of long-term antiretroviral therapy in people with HIV. The libraries were made with immunoSEQ v3.0 at survey level. Assay: immunoSEQ multiplex PCR; the TCRdb copy retains only in-frame clones and omits some. The sample holds more than 15,000 clones, roughly 95% seen once. The sequences come from unsorted PBMCs, collected 10 to 12 years after starting antiretroviral therapy. The receptors here all came from a man aged 30 to 45 with HIV.

The genes are TRBV20-1 and TRBJ2-5; no clear D gene. The CDR3 runs 11 residues. Trimming took 3 bases from V and 5 from J, leaving 7 bases between them. Per germline, CDR1 DFQATT and CDR2 SNEGSKA (reference sequence). CDR3: CSASKGETQYF. The CDR3 coding sequence is TGCAGTGCTAGTAAGGGTGAGACCCAGTACTTC.

The J gene is TRBJ2-1, the V gene TRBV5-1; a possible D gene is TRBD1 (6 bases). Trimming shortened V by 2 bases and J by 5 bases, and 11 bases separated the two germline ends. The CDR3 totals 14 residues. Germline CDR1 is SGHRS and CDR2 is YFSETQ. In nucleotides, the CDR3 is TGCGCCAGCAGCTTACGGGACACCCACAATGAGCAGTTCTTC. Residues: CASSLRDTHNEQFF.

The chain employs TRBV4-2 and TRBJ2-1; 14 bases fit TRBD2. The V gene's germline CDR1 is LGHNA and CDR2 YNFKEQ. The CDR3 runs 15 residues. Trimming at V came to 4 bases and at J to 6 bases, leaving 2 bases not matched to a gene. The CDR3 loop is CASSPGLAGGNEQFF. The CDR3 DNA sequence: TGTGCCAGCAGCCCAGGACTAGCGGGGGGCAATGAGCAGTTCTTC.

The V gene is TRBV11-3, the J gene TRBJ1-3, with 7 bases matching TRBD1. The germline CDR1 and CDR2 sequences are SGHNT and YENEEA. V gave up 8 bases and J gave up 0 bases; unmatched junction bases: 10. The CDR3 spans 16 residues. CDR3 DNA sequence: TGTGCCAGCGGAGGGCGGGGACAGAGCTCTGGAAACACCATATATTTT. Translated, it gives CASGGRGQSSGNTIYF.

A note on this clone: Other DNA sequences from this sample encode an identical CDR3 as well. This chain links TRBV5-1 with TRBJ1-2, with 7 nucleotides matching TRBD1. The germline V gene has CDR1 SGHRS and CDR2 YFSETQ. With 3 bases clipped from V and 2 bases from J, the junction kept 4 bases outside the gene matches. The CDR3 runs 14 residues. This CDR3 reads CASSSRTGNYGYTF. For the CDR3, the DNA is TGCGCCAGCAGCTCGCGGACAGGAAACTATGGCTACACCTTC.

The chain couples TRBV5-1 to TRBJ1-4, with a weak D call TRBD1 (6 bases). Deletions cut 1 base from V and 8 bases from J, with 9 bases between. Germline CDR1 and CDR2: SGHRS and YFSETQ. CDR3 length equals 13 residues. In DNA form, the CDR3 reads TGCGCCAGCAGCTTGCTACAGGGAGAAAAACTGTTTTTT. It is translated as CASSLLQGEKLFF. The full variable domain, completed using reference TRBV5-1 and TRBJ1-4, is KAGVTQTPRYLIKTRGQQVTLSCSPISGHRSVSWYQQTPGQGLQFLFEYFSETQRNKGNFPGRFSGRQFSNSRSEMNVSTLELGDSALYLCASSLLQGEKLFFGSGTQLSVL.

This CDR3 is CASSYGQGNGYTF. The CDR3 DNA sequence: TGTGCCAGCAGTTACGGACAGGGGAATGGCTACACCTTC. The chain employs TRBV2 and TRBJ1-2, with 9 bases that match TRBD1. After removal of 5 bases from V and 6 bases from J, the junction contained 4 bases not matched to a gene. The CDR3 covers 13 residues. The germline V gene has CDR1 SNHLY and CDR2 FYNNEI. Full variable domain (rest looked up from reference TRBV2 and TRBJ1-2): EPEVTQTPSHQVTQMGQEVILRCVPISNHLYFYWYRQILGQKVEFLVSFYNNEISEKSEIFDDQFSVERPDGSNFTLKIRSTKLEDSAMYFCASSYGQGNGYTFGSGTRLTVV.

The CDR3: CASSIPSGGSTGELFF. The CDR3 region has the DNA TGCGCCAGCAGCATACCTAGCGGGGGGTCCACCGGGGAGCTGTTTTTT. This chain uses TRBV5-1 with TRBJ2-2, with 11 bases fitting TRBD2. CDR3 length equals 16 residues. Trimming removed 4 bases from V and 4 bases from J; junction bases left unmatched: 6. CDR1 and CDR2 (germline): SGHRS, YFSETQ.

The J gene is TRBJ2-7, the V gene TRBV9; D gene uncertain. Trimming stripped 0 bases from V and 3 bases from J, with 19 bases between. The CDR3 runs 17 residues. Germline loops: CDR1 SGDLS, CDR2 YYNGEE. The DNA of the CDR3 is TGTGCCAGCAGCGTAGGGGTGTTGAGTACTGGGATCTACGAGCAGTACTTC. Protein product: CASSVGVLSTGIYEQYF.

V gene TRBV7-8 combines with J gene TRBJ2-2, with 9 bases that match TRBD1. The CDR3 consists of 16 residues. J gave up 3 bases and V 5 bases, and 7 bases lay outside the gene matches. Looked up from germline, CDR1 is SGHVS and CDR2 is FQNEAQ. DNA for the CDR3: TGTGCCAGCAGCACAACAGGGGGCACCTACACCGGGGAGCTGTTTTTT. Translated: CASSTTGGTYTGELFF.

V gene TRBV2 combines with J gene TRBJ2-3; possibly TRBD1 for D (5 bases). V was trimmed by 4 bases and J by 5 bases, leaving 10 bases between them. Germline V gives CDR1 SNHLY, CDR2 FYNNEI. The CDR3 extends over 13 amino acids. Here the CDR3 reads CASSVTGRDTQYF. In DNA form, the CDR3 reads TGTGCCAGCAGTGTAACAGGCAGAGATACGCAGTATTTT.

The CDR3: CASSSGTGTDTQYF. CDR3 DNA sequence: TGTGCCAGCAGTTCTGGGACGGGCACAGATACGCAGTATTTT. This chain connects TRBV28 to TRBJ2-3, with D perhaps being TRBD1 or TRBD2 (5 bases each). CDR3 length: 14 residues. Trimming removed 4 bases at V and 1 base at J, with 9 bases between. The germline V gene encodes CDR1 MDHEN and CDR2 SYDVKM.

J is TRBJ1-1 and V is TRBV29-1, with TRBD1 identical over 10 bases. The CDR3 runs 13 residues. CDR1 and CDR2 (germline): SQVTM, ANQGSEA. Losses at the gene ends were 7 bases for V and 1 base for J; bases not matched to a gene: 3. CDR3 DNA sequence: TGCAGCGGGTGGACAGGGGGGAACACTGAAGCTTTCTTT. Amino acids: CSGWTGGNTEAFF.

Turning to this clone: The junction departs from the called germline gene at one end, perhaps through a read error. The J gene is TRBJ2-3, the V gene TRBV7-7; no clear D. Germline V CDR1 and CDR2: SSHAT, FNYEAQ (reference sequence). The CDR3 loop spans 14 amino acids. The CDR3 is CASSLGGITDTQYF. The DNA for the CDR3 is TGTGCTAGCAGCTTAGGCGGCATCACAGATACGCAGTATTTT.

The chain joins TRBV27 to TRBJ1-2; D unresolved. This CDR3 has 13 amino acids. Per germline, CDR1 MNHEY and CDR2 SMNVEV (reference sequence). V lost 5 bases and J 5 bases, leaving 12 bases between the germline ends. The CDR3 is CASSPTETYGYTF. CDR3 DNA: TGTGCCAGCAGTCCCACAGAGACGTATGGCTACACCTTC.

J is TRBJ2-7 and V is TRBV27; 8 bases fit TRBD1. After removal of 8 bases from V and 6 bases from J, the junction contained 6 bases not matched to a gene. The V gene's germline CDR1 is MNHEY and CDR2 SMNVEV (reference sequence). The CDR3 extends over 12 amino acids. The DNA for the CDR3 is TGTGCCAGCTCCCTCGGGACAGGCGAGCAGTACTTC. Translated, it gives CASSLGTGEQYF.